This entry describes one TCR beta chain. This clonotype was recorded at least ten times. It has no known antigen specificity. Base qualities are not provided; no much larger clone lies one nucleotide away. The sample is drawn from a study of T cells after yellow fever vaccination (dated by TCRdb to between 2018 and 2021). At the level of the whole study: Libraries from fractions with low cell numbers were prepared with the SMART-Seq v4 Ultra Low Input RNA kit. To track T-cell clones before and after primary and booster YFV17D yellow fever vaccination, bulk TCR alpha and beta repertoires were sequenced longitudinally. Two healthy male donors made up the cohort, one aged 18 to 30 years and the other aged 30 to 39 years. Blood was drawn at multiple timepoints before and after primary and secondary immunization, with bulk PBMC replicates and cell subsets isolated.

Study-wide conclusions, independent of this receptor: A small share of clonotypes occurred in both CD4 and CD8 compartments, likely arising from convergent recombination. The secondary T-cell response was weaker than the primary response but faster, peaking on day 5 instead of day 15. After the booster, most clones that had expanded after primary vaccination were detected again (around 97% of CD4 and around nine tenths of CD8), suggesting broad maintenance of memory. Computational filtering was required because FACS-sorted repertoires could contain abundant contaminating clonotypes from the bulk population. Only two donors were included in the study, so the extent to which the findings can be generalized is limited.

What this sample's treatment or condition label stands for: live attenuated yellow fever vaccine strain. PBMCs were isolated from peripheral blood using a standard Ficoll-Paque protocol. CD4 and CD8 T-cell fractions were isolated with Dynabeads CD4 and CD8 positive selection kits. TriZol was used to extract RNA from bulk PBMCs, CD4 and CD8 fractions, and dextramer-positive and dextramer-negative fractions. Trimming at the junction amounts to 2 bases on V and 7 bases on J, and the germline ends lie 16 bases apart. The CDR3, from cysteine to phenylalanine, totals 15 residues. Solely the CDR3 DNA is kept, with 45 bases framed from the first base. Based on the germline V gene (reference sequence), the CDR1 and CDR2 sequences are SGHKS and YYEKEE. Synthesis of TCR cDNA relied on 5'RACE template switching, a step that introduced a universal primer site along with unique molecular identifiers. Priming for cDNA synthesis came from both the TCR alpha and TCR beta constant segments. Library amplification involved two PCR steps, and the second step added sample barcodes and sequencing adapters. Libraries were sequenced on Illumina HiSeq 2500 (2x100 bp) or NovaSeq (2x150 bp). The authors processed their data as follows. Demultiplexing of reads and collapsing into UMI consensus sequences were performed with MIGEC, and V(D)J alignment was carried out with MiXCR. Vaccine-responding clonotypes were defined with edgeR using replicate PBMC samples, requiring FDR below 0.01 and a log2 fold change above 5 up to day 15. Each bulk clonotype was labeled CD4 or CD8 based on which sequenced repertoire, CD4 or CD8, contained the clonotype at higher abundance. TCRdb itself trimmed the public reads at Q25 with fastp, ran MiXCR and retained productive beta chains. Records with the same CDR3 protein are collapsed into one entry carrying the most frequent genes and DNA. The V and J calls were not made by the authors but by TCRdb's processing. Within this sample are approximately 110,000 distinct CDR3 sequences, with 7.4% of them counted one time only. In total, the top ten clones hold 2% to 3% of the sample.

The V and J genes are TRBV5-5 and TRBJ2-1; the D gene cannot be resolved reliably. Sample: CD4+ T cells sorted from PBMCs, taken roughly 10 days after the first yellow fever vaccination. The source of this sequence is a young man who received the YFV17D yellow fever vaccine. The CDR3 has the sequence CASSFGGDSRNEQFF. DNA sequence: TGTGCCAGCAGCTTTGGCGGCGATTCGAGGAATGAGCAGTTCTTC. Outside the CDR3, residues come from the reference TRBV5-5 and TRBJ2-1 proteins, so the full variable domain is: DAGVTQSPTHLIKTRGQQVTLRCSPISGHKSVSWYQQVLGQGPQFIFQYYEKEERGRGNFPDRFSARQFPNYSSELNVNALLLGDSALYLCASSFGGDSRNEQFFGPGTRLTVL.